The 9 T cell receptor beta chains below all came from one sample that was sequenced in a study of cytomegalovirus exposure and HLA in healthy donors. 60 Vbeta and 13 Jbeta primers were used in PCR. Assay used: immunoSEQ multiplex PCR; TCRdb lists only in-frame clones, some missing. The sample has fewer than 200,000 clones, approximately 70% seen once; the top ten hold about 2%. The sequencing input was PBMCs. The receptor source for this set is a woman aged 25 to 45 in good health and CMV-seronegative.

The chain has TRBV18 and TRBJ2-7; TRBD1 matches at 9 bases. CDR1 and CDR2 (germline): KGHSH, LQKENI. CDR3 size: 16 residues. J was trimmed by 3 bases and V by 2 bases; bases with no gene match: 8. The CDR3 region is CASSPKSGTGFYEQYF. The CDR3 DNA sequence: TGTGCCAGCTCACCAAAATCCGGGACAGGGTTCTACGAGCAGTACTTC.

This clone appeared a single time. The gene calls are TRBV7-8 and TRBJ1-6, with a possible D match to TRBD1 (6 bases). Germline CDR1 SGHVS, CDR2 FQNEAQ. This CDR3 has 17 residues. The ends were cut back, 2 bases at V and 7 bases at J, with 18 bases in the middle. The chain's CDR3 is CASSLNRGHSGNSPLHF. The CDR3 DNA reads TGTGCCAGCAGCTTAAATCGGGGACACTCGGGCAATTCACCCCTCCACTTT.

CDR3: CASRRVAGGNYEQYF. The CDR3 DNA follows: TGTGCCAGCAGAAGAGTAGCGGGAGGTAACTACGAGCAGTACTTC. This rearrangement joins TRBV27 to TRBJ2-7, with 10 nucleotides matching TRBD2. The CDR3 is 15 residues long. Germline trimming cut 6 bases from V and 3 bases from J; bases unmatched to any gene: 8. Germline values: CDR1 MNHEY, CDR2 SMNVEV (reference sequence).

This sequence joins TRBV5-1 and TRBJ1-3; D uncertain. CDR3 length equals 15 residues. From germline, CDR1 is SGHRS and CDR2 YFSETQ. V was pared by 4 bases and J by 4 bases, with 15 bases between. The CDR3: CASSPVTVTGNTIYF. The CDR3 DNA reads as TGCGCCAGCAGCCCCGTAACGGTCACGGGAAACACCATATATTTT.

V usage is TRBV5-6 and J usage is TRBJ1-2, with 11 bases fitting TRBD1. The germline V gene encodes CDR1 SGHDT and CDR2 YYEEEE. There are 15 residues in the CDR3. Trimming at V came to 3 bases and at J to 4 bases, leaving 5 bases not matched to a gene. The DNA of the CDR3 is TGTGCCAGCAGCTGGACAGGACAGGGGGCCTATGGCTACACCTTC. It specifies CASSWTGQGAYGYTF.

The V call is TRBV2, the J call TRBJ2-2; D is unclear. The germline V gene has CDR1 SNHLY and CDR2 FYNNEI. Trimming took off 3 bases at V and 6 bases at J, with 14 bases between the two ends. The CDR3 has 15 amino acids. The CDR3 spells CASSDLSRVAGELFF. DNA for the CDR3: TGTGCCAGCAGTGATCTATCACGCGTAGCCGGGGAGCTGTTTTTT.

The V and J genes are TRBV15 and TRBJ1-5; the match to TRBD1 covers 8 bases. Germline V lookup: CDR1 LNHNV, CDR2 YYDKDF (reference sequence). The CDR3 runs 20 residues. Trimming at V came to 4 bases and at J to 2 bases, leaving 19 bases not matched to a gene. CDR3 loop: CATSNPRDRYMRARNQPQHF. In DNA form, the CDR3 reads TGTGCCACCAGCAACCCCCGGGACAGGTATATGAGGGCGCGCAATCAGCCCCAGCATTTT.

The rearrangement joins TRBV5-1 to TRBJ1-6; 7 nucleotides agree with TRBD1. The V gene end was trimmed by 5 bases and the J gene end by 3 bases; junction bases not matched to a gene: 11. This CDR3 region has 17 residues. Germline V gene lookup returns CDR1 SGHRS and CDR2 YFSETQ. The CDR3, as DNA: TGCGCCAGCAGGATATCCGGGACAGATATCTATAATTCACCCCTCCACTTT. The encoded protein is CASRISGTDIYNSPLHF.

Remarks on this clone: Other DNA sequences in the same sample also yield this CDR3. V usage is TRBV6-4 and J usage is TRBJ2-3, with D perhaps matching TRBD1 (6 bases). V gave up 3 bases and J gave up 0 bases, with 7 bases separating them. There are 14 residues in the CDR3. CDR1 is MRHNA, CDR2 SNTAGT, per germline. CDR3 DNA: TGTGCCAGCAGTGAGAGGGGGAGCACAGATACGCAGTATTTT. It specifies CASSERGSTDTQYF.